Shown below are 27 T cell receptor beta chains from a single sample sequenced in a study of OX40 agonist ivuxolimab in advanced cancers. The protocol was immunoSEQ multiplex PCR, while the TCRdb copy is restricted to in-frame clones and leaves out a portion. Seen here are 79,000 or so clones, around 85% observed once, and the top ten hold 0.61%. Sample: CD4+ or CD8+ T cells sorted from blood, taken in a trial of the OX40 agonist ivuxolimab. The receptors here all came from an adult with an advanced solid tumor such as melanoma, head and neck, liver or kidney cancer.

The V call is TRBV5-1, the J call TRBJ1-5; D might be TRBD1 (5 bases). The CDR3 runs to 15 residues. Per germline, CDR1 SGHRS and CDR2 YFSETQ. Trimming cost V 0 bases and J 0 bases, with 7 bases left between them. The DNA of the CDR3 is TGCGCCAGCAGCTTGGAGGGGAATAGCAATCAGCCCCAGCATTTT. Its protein is CASSLEGNSNQPQHF.

V and J are TRBV11-2 and TRBJ2-5; 12 bases agree with TRBD2. The CDR3 covers 16 residues. With V trimmed by 2 bases and J by 5 bases, 6 bases remained unmatched. The germline V gene encodes CDR1 SGHAT and CDR2 FQNNGV. For the CDR3, the DNA is TGTGCCAGCAGCTTATTAGGACTAGCGGGGCCGGAGACCCAGTACTTC. Protein: CASSLLGLAGPETQYF. Using reference TRBV11-2 and TRBJ2-5 for the parts outside the CDR3, the full variable domain is EAGVAQSPRYKIIEKRQSVAFWCNPISGHATLYWYQQILGQGPKLLIQFQNNGVVDDSQLPKDRFSAERLKGVDSTLKIQPAKLEDSAVYLCASSLLGLAGPETQYFGPGTRLLVL.

The chain joins TRBV11-2 to TRBJ2-3; D is perhaps TRBD1 or TRBD2 (6 bases each). Germline V lookup: CDR1 SGHAT, CDR2 FQNNGV. CDR3 length: 15 amino acids. V was trimmed by 0 bases and J by 5 bases, leaving 12 bases between them. The CDR3 loop is CASSLDNREVDTQYF. The DNA for the CDR3 is TGTGCCAGCAGCTTAGATAACAGGGAGGTAGATACGCAGTATTTT.

The chain joins TRBV7-2 to TRBJ2-5, with 8 nucleotides matching TRBD2. This CDR3 comprises 15 residues. The V and J ends lost 3 bases and 1 base, in that order; junction bases with no gene match: 4. Germline CDR1 and CDR2: SGHTA and FQGNSA. CDR3 sequence: CASSFERGLQETQYF. DNA for the CDR3: TGTGCCAGCAGCTTTGAGCGGGGGCTCCAAGAGACCCAGTACTTC. Full variable domain (rest looked up from reference TRBV7-2 and TRBJ2-5): GAGVSQSPSNKVTEKGKDVELRCDPISGHTALYWYRQSLGQGLEFLIYFQGNSAPDKSGLPSDRFSAERTGGSVSTLTIQRTQQEDSAVYLCASSFERGLQETQYFGPGTRLLVL.

With respect to this clone: Other DNA sequences in the sample encode the same CDR3. The gene calls are TRBV5-1 and TRBJ1-1, with D tentatively TRBD1 (6 bases). From germline, CDR1 is SGHRS and CDR2 YFSETQ. The CDR3 totals 15 residues. Trimming pared 0 bases from V and 3 bases from J, leaving 12 bases between. The CDR3, as DNA: TGCGCCAGCAGCTTGGTCGGGGGCGCGGACACTGAAGCTTTCTTT. As protein: CASSLVGGADTEAFF.

This clone was detected only once. The genes are TRBV7-2 and TRBJ2-7, with TRBD1 identical over 12 bases. The CDR3 runs 14 residues. Germline CDR1 SGHTA, CDR2 FQGNSA. The junction had 8 bases not matched to a gene; V was cut back by 5 bases and J by 9 bases. The CDR3 coding sequence is TGTGCCAGCAGCCCAGGGGGGACAGGGGGCTGGCAGTACTTC. This sequence encodes CASSPGGTGGWQYF.

Only one count was recorded for this clone. At one boundary the junction diverges from the germline segment, which might be a read error. This chain links TRBV5-3 with TRBJ2-7, with 9 bases matching TRBD1. TRBV5-3 is flagged as an ORF with uncertain function. The CDR3 is 16 residues long. The CDR3 reads CARSLALSRTGVPRDF. The DNA of the CDR3 is TGTGCCAGAAGCTTGGCTTTGTCTCGGACAGGGGTCCCCCGGGACTTC.

The chain carries TRBV5-1 and TRBJ1-4, with a possible D match to TRBD1 (5 bases). Germline values: CDR1 SGHRS, CDR2 YFSETQ. Trimming cost V 4 bases and J 2 bases, with 12 bases left between them. The CDR3 length is 15 residues. CDR3 protein: CASSPPTATNEKLFF. CDR3 DNA sequence: TGCGCCAGCAGCCCCCCGACAGCTACTAATGAAAAACTGTTTTTT.

The chain is built from TRBV11-1 and TRBJ2-1; TRBD2 agrees at 8 bases. Unmatched junction bases numbered 11, after V lost 4 bases and J lost 6 bases. Germline values: CDR1 SGHAT, CDR2 FQDESV (reference sequence). CDR3 length: 16 residues. The CDR3 sequence: CASSSVGVSGGNEQFF. CDR3 sequence (DNA): TGTGCCAGCAGCTCGGTCGGGGTCAGCGGGGGCAATGAGCAGTTCTTC.

CDR3 sequence: CAWSVESGGANQPQHF. CDR3 DNA sequence: TGTGCCTGGAGTGTAGAGAGCGGAGGGGCCAATCAGCCCCAGCATTTT. The V gene is TRBV30, the J gene TRBJ1-5; maybe TRBD1 (5 bases). V was cut by 0 bases and J by 3 bases, with 15 bases left in between. Looked up from germline, CDR1 is GTSNPN and CDR2 is SVGIG (reference sequence). The CDR3 is 16 residues long. The entire variable domain, with the rest obtained from reference TRBV30 and TRBJ1-5, is as follows: SQTIHQWPATLVQPVGSPLSLECTVEGTSNPNLYWYRQAAGRGLQLLFYSVGIGQISSEVPQNLSASRPQDRQFILSSKKLLLSDSGFYLCAWSVESGGANQPQHFGDGTRLSIL.

The chain joins TRBV14 to TRBJ1-2, with 7 bases lining up with TRBD1. From germline, CDR1 is SGHDN and CDR2 FVKESK. The length of the CDR3 is 13 residues. The V segment lost 1 base and the J segment 8 bases; nucleotides outside the gene matches: 4. CDR3 bases: TGTGCCAGCAGCCAAGCTAGGGGGCTAGGCTACACCTTC. It codes for CASSQARGLGYTF.

The rearrangement joins TRBV19 to TRBJ2-7; 10 bases are a match to TRBD1. The CDR3 runs 14 residues. The germline CDR1 and CDR2 sequences are LNHDA and SQIVND (reference sequence). With 6 bases clipped from V and 5 bases from J, the junction kept 7 bases outside the gene matches. CDR3 protein: CASSDRGLINEQYF. In DNA form, the CDR3 reads TGTGCCAGTAGCGACAGGGGGCTCATAAACGAGCAGTACTTC.

This clone was counted only a few times. CDR3 region: CASSPSGVTQYF. The CDR3 bases are TGTGCCAGCAGCCCCTCCGGGGTAACGCAGTATTTT. The rearrangement joins TRBV7-3 to TRBJ2-3; D perhaps matches TRBD2 (5 bases). Trimming shortened V by 5 bases and J by 9 bases, and 12 bases separated the two germline ends. The CDR3 sequence is 12 residues long. Germline CDR1 and CDR2: SGHTA and FQGTGA.

The chain combines TRBV5-6 with TRBJ1-6; TRBD1 agrees at 11 bases. The V gene's germline CDR1 is SGHDT and CDR2 YYEEEE. There are 14 residues in the CDR3. With 2 bases clipped from V and 9 bases from J, the junction kept 1 base outside the gene matches. As DNA, the CDR3 is TGTGCCAGCAGCTTAGGGACAGGGGGTTCACCCCTCCACTTT. Its translation is CASSLGTGGSPLHF.

The chain recombines TRBV7-9 with TRBJ2-5, with a tentative D call TRBD1 (6 bases). V was trimmed by 5 bases and J by 2 bases, leaving 21 bases between them. CDR3 size: 17 residues. Germline CDR1 SEHNR, CDR2 FQNEAQ (reference sequence). CDR3 region: CASSPSSWGLDQETQYF. CDR3 nucleotides: TGTGCCAGCAGCCCGTCGTCTTGGGGGCTGGATCAAGAGACCCAGTACTTC. The whole variable domain, remainder taken from reference TRBV7-9 and TRBJ2-5, is DTGVSQNPRHKITKRGQNVTFRCDPISEHNRLYWYRQTLGQGPEFLTYFQNEAQLEKSRLLSDRFSAERPKGSFSTLEIQRTEQGDSAMYLCASSPSSWGLDQETQYFGPGTRLLVL.

The chain has TRBV6-6 and TRBJ2-3; TRBD1 matches at 9 bases. The V gene's germline CDR1 is MNHNY and CDR2 SVGAGI (reference sequence). This CDR3 has 15 amino acids. After removal of 6 bases from V and 0 bases from J, the junction contained 4 bases not matched to a gene. The CDR3 here is CASRTGGPSTDTQYF. The CDR3 DNA follows: TGTGCCAGCAGAACAGGGGGCCCTAGCACAGATACGCAGTATTTT.

This clone was counted a single time. The CDR3 here is CSARFSGNTIYF. CDR3 nucleotides: TGCAGCGCGAGGTTCTCTGGAAACACCATATATTTT. V and J are TRBV29-1 and TRBJ1-3; D is unresolved. Trimming took 7 bases from V and 0 from J, leaving 7 bases between them. CDR1 SQVTM and CDR2 ANQGSEA come from the germline V gene. This CDR3 has 12 amino acids.

The rearrangement uses TRBV9 and TRBJ1-4, with 8 bases matching TRBD1. Germline V gives CDR1 SGDLS, CDR2 YYNGEE. J gave up 8 bases and V 2 bases, and 8 bases lay outside the gene matches. The length of the CDR3 is 15 residues. The CDR3 nucleotides read TGTGCCAGCAGCGTGACGACAGGGGTTCGGGAAAAACTGTTTTTT. Translated, it gives CASSVTTGVREKLFF.

V gene TRBV11-3 combines with J gene TRBJ2-3, with D unresolved. The CDR3 covers 13 residues. Trimming took 8 bases from V and 0 from J, leaving 9 bases between them. CDR1 is SGHNT, CDR2 YENEEA, per germline. The DNA for the CDR3 is TGTGCCAGCCTGATGGGGAGCACAGATACGCAGTATTTT. It is translated as CASLMGSTDTQYF.

This chain joins TRBV19 and TRBJ1-4; D unclear. There are 15 residues in the CDR3. Germline lookup yields CDR1 LNHDA and CDR2 SQIVND (reference sequence). Trimming left V 6 bases short and J 5 bases short, with 16 bases between. Here the CDR3 DNA reads TGTGCCAGTAGGCCATATGAAAGGGCGAATGAAAAACTGTTTTTT. It translates to CASRPYERANEKLFF.

The J gene is TRBJ1-6, the V gene TRBV19; D is unclear. Germline assignment: CDR1 LNHDA and CDR2 SQIVND (reference sequence). Trimming took off 5 bases at V and 8 bases at J, with 7 bases between the two ends. The CDR3 loop spans 12 amino acids. CDR3 nucleotide sequence: TGTGCCAGTAGTGGTCAGGATTCACCCCTCCACTTT. Amino acids: CASSGQDSPLHF. Full variable domain (remainder filled in from reference TRBV19 and TRBJ1-6): DGGITQSPKYLFRKEGQNVTLSCEQNLNHDAMYWYRQDPGQGLRLIYYSQIVNDFQKGDIAEGYSVSREKKESFPLTVTSAQKNPTAFYLCASSGQDSPLHFGNGTRLTVT.

The chain recombines TRBV9 with TRBJ1-3; D call uncertain. Germline V gives CDR1 SGDLS, CDR2 YYNGEE. The length of the CDR3 is 16 residues. Between the trimmed V and J ends, which lost 0 bases and 0 bases, there was a span of 10 bases. CDR3 loop: CASSVDWIGSGNTIYF. The CDR3 DNA reads TGTGCCAGCAGCGTAGATTGGATTGGCTCTGGAAACACCATATATTTT.

The table lists this clone with a count of one. The chain links TRBV10-2 to TRBJ2-5, with D possibly matching TRBD2 (5 bases). Trimming left V 3 bases short and J 7 bases short, with 12 bases between. CDR3 size: 13 residues. Germline V gene data show CDR1 as WSHSY and CDR2 as SAAADI. CDR3 sequence: CASSERLAGTQYF. In nucleotides, the CDR3 is TGCGCCAGCAGTGAAAGGCTAGCCGGGACCCAGTACTTC.

V is TRBV18 and J is TRBJ2-1; D remains ambiguous. The CDR3 length is 12 residues. CDR1 and CDR2 (germline): KGHSH, LQKENI. V lost 4 bases and J lost 7, with 8 bases in between. CDR3 residues: CASSLPNNEQFF. As DNA, the CDR3 is TGTGCCAGCTCACTCCCGAATAATGAGCAGTTCTTC. Looking up the rest from reference TRBV18 and TRBJ2-1 gives the full variable domain: NAGVMQNPRHLVRRRGQEARLRCSPMKGHSHVYWYRQLPEEGLKFMVYLQKENIIDESGMPKERFSAEFPKEGPSILRIQQVVRGDSAAYFCASSLPNNEQFFGPGTRLTVL.

This clone showed up just a few times. This chain uses TRBV7-9 with TRBJ2-2, with D unclear. The CDR3 has 12 residues. Trimming pared 5 bases from V and 6 bases from J, leaving 7 bases between. The germline CDR1 and CDR2 sequences are SEHNR and FQNEAQ (reference sequence). The CDR3 DNA follows: TGTGCCAGCAGCACCCGGGCCGGGGAGCTGTTTTTT. This sequence encodes CASSTRAGELFF.

The V call is TRBV2, the J call TRBJ1-6; D is ambiguous. CDR1 is SNHLY, CDR2 FYNNEI, per germline. The ends were cut back, 4 bases at V and 0 bases at J, with 7 bases in the middle. This CDR3 spans 15 amino acids. CDR3 sequence: CASSVGSSYNSPLHF. CDR3 in DNA: TGTGCCAGCAGTGTGGGGAGCTCCTATAATTCACCCCTCCACTTT.

The chain employs TRBV18 and TRBJ2-1, with 11 bases fitting TRBD2. The CDR3 has 16 residues. Germline V gene data show CDR1 as KGHSH and CDR2 as LQKENI. After removal of 6 bases from V and 9 bases from J, the junction contained 13 bases not matched to a gene. Here the CDR3 reads CASSRTITSGGPEQFF. Here the CDR3 DNA reads TGTGCCAGCTCCCGCACGATCACTAGCGGGGGTCCTGAGCAGTTCTTC.